Sequencing of this T cell receptor beta chain was carried out in a study of control samples from healthy donors and cancer patients (dated by TCRdb to 2018 to 2020). Receptor libraries were prepared by the immunoSEQ multiplex PCR assay. The immuneACCESS repertoire file appears here via TCRdb, limited to in-frame rearrangements. These files lack a portion of the clones; in checked studies, under half of the deficit traces to unresolved V genes, and the cause of the others is not known. The sample contains some 170,000 clones, 94% of them found a single time. The biggest ten clones account for 14% of the sample. The germline V gene supplies CDR1 SGHTA and CDR2 FQGNSA. Trimming takes 5 bases off V and 6 bases off J; junction bases not matched to a gene: 9. From the cysteine through the phenylalanine, the CDR3 covers 14 amino acids. Only CDR3 DNA is held: 42 bases, read in frame from base 1. With respect to this clone: Its antigen specificity is not known. The input lacks base qualities; no much larger clone sits a single base away.

The chain is encoded by TRBV7-2 joined to TRBJ1-2; a stretch of 7 junction bases matches TRBD1. The clonotype comes from a man aged 55 to 69 with colorectal cancer. The sequencing sample was made of PBMCs. The sequence in DNA is TGTGCCAGCAGCCCGTACAGGGGCACGGATGGCTACACCTTC. Its protein product is CASSPYRGTDGYTF.